The T cell receptor beta chain described here comes from a study of blood T cell repertoires in COVID-19. Study information: Samples came from the United States, Italy and Spain, spanning acute and convalescent COVID-19.

Germline V gene data show CDR1 as SQVTM and CDR2 as ANQGSEA. V dropped 4 bases and J dropped 3; count of bases not matched to a gene: 5. The CDR3 length is 13 residues. Per the authors' pipeline: Estimation of nucleated cell counts relied on the amplification of reference gene primers. Assay used: immunoSEQ multiplex PCR; TCRdb lists only in-frame clones, some missing. Clone size and V and J calls were adopted from that table, with D and trimming inferred from the DNA. The repertoire holds 150,000 to 160,000 clones, with about four fifths as singletons. The rearrangement links TRBV29-1 to TRBJ1-1, with TRBD1 matching 7 bases. The source of this sequence is an older woman with acute or convalescent COVID-19. Sequencing was performed on peripheral blood. The CDR3 DNA reads as TGCAGCGTTGGGGCAGGGGGGTACACTGAAGCTTTCTTT. Translating gives CSVGAGGYTEAFF.